This paragraph covers one T cell receptor (beta chain) sequence. This may come from a read error, since a much larger clone is one base off. This sample was included in a study of blood T cells in healthy people across ages. Trimming shortened V by 0 bases and J by 15 bases, and 13 bases separated the two germline ends. Germline CDR1 SGHTS, CDR2 YDEGEE. The CDR3 spans 12 residues. Primers used in a second PCR of about 7 to 11 cycles were a sample-barcoded 5' primer and a J-beta primer mix. Each CDR3 protein gets one entry after TCRdb re-called the 5' RACE reads with MiXCR. The repertoire holds 750,000 to 950,000 distinct CDR3 sequences, with 25% to 30% as singletons. These data were also filed under a second study, of T cells of mothers and their children. That report notes: A few healthy Caucasian mothers and their six children donated. Sample barcodes and 2-4 random nucleotides came from the second PCR's M1S primer.

This rearrangement joins TRBV5-8 to TRBJ2-4, with D tentatively TRBD2 (5 bases). The sequence was obtained from a woman in her thirties or forties in good health. The sample was blood. The CDR3 coding sequence is TGTGCCAGCAGCTTGGAGAGGGTTGTATTGTACTTC. Amino acid sequence: CASSLERVVLYF.